This T cell receptor beta chain was recovered during a study of T-cell reconstitution after alpha-beta-depleted transplantation in children (dated by TCRdb to 2016 to 2017). About the study as a whole: The study quantitatively tracked T-cell immune reconstitution after TCRalphabeta/CD19-depleted allogeneic hematopoietic cell transplantation in children using TCR repertoire profiling. General conclusions and limits of the study: In some patients, high TCRbeta diversity at day 60 was attributed to recipient T cells and intrathymic progenitors that had survived conditioning. Over the following months the frequencies of hyperexpanded clones went down, and after one year T-cell counts and TCRbeta diversity were mostly credited to newly produced T cells. The apparently early alphabetaT-cell count recovery about two months after transplant was reportedly dependent on only several hundred rapidly expanded clones derived from non-depleted graft cells.

The germline ends are 12 bases apart after V is trimmed by 2 bases and J by 2 bases. There are 15 amino acids in the CDR3, from cysteine to phenylalanine inclusive. The CDR3 DNA has 45 bases and is translated from base 1. The germline V gene sets CDR1 to MNHEY and CDR2 to SVGEGT. In this sample, this clonotype turned up many times. No cognate antigen has been identified for it. Base qualities are not recorded, but no much larger clone differs from it by a single base. The receptor library was made with PCR. Instrument used: Illumina HiSeq 2500. TCR library preparation used molecular barcoding, with unique molecular identifiers applied to normalize quantification of the TCRbeta repertoire. The public sequencing data were trimmed at Q25 with fastp and processed into clonotypes with MiXCR by TCRdb, which kept only in-frame beta chains. CDR3 protein sequences are deduplicated, and each keeps its most common genes and DNA. For this sample the table gives hundreds of thousands of distinct CDR3 sequences, of which roughly 10% were detected only once. Roughly 28% of the sample is held by the ten biggest clonotypes.

The meaning of the sample's treatment or condition label: allogeneic hematopoietic cell transplantation with graft depleted of TCRalphabeta T cells and CD19 B cells. The transplant recipients were children given TCRalphabeta/CD19-depleted allogeneic hematopoietic cell grafts. This specimen was PBMCs, taken before TCRalphabeta/CD19-depleted stem cell transplant. This clonotype was sampled from a child less than two years old with acute myeloid leukemia, due to receive a stem cell transplant. The rearrangement combines TRBV6-2 or TRBV6-3 with TRBJ1-2, and TRBD1 may be the D gene, going by 5 matching bases. The CDR3 protein is CASSYPGTVNYGYTF. The DNA is as follows: TGTGCCAGCAGTTACCCCGGGACCGTAAACTATGGCTACACCTTC.